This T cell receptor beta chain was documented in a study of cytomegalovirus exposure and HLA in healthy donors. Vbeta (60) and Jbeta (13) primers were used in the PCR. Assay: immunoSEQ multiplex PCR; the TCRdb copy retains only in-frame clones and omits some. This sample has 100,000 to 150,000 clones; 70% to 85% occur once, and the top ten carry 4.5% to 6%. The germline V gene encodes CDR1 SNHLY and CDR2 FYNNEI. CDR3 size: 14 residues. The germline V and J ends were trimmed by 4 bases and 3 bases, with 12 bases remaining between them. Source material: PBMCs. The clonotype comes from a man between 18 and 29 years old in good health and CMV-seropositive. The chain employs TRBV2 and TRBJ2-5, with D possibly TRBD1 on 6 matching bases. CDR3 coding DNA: TGTGCCAGCAGTGTGTCGCAGGGGAAAGAGACCCAGTACTTC. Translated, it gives CASSVSQGKETQYF.